Below are 32 T cell receptor beta chains sequenced from a single sample in a study of cytomegalovirus exposure and HLA in healthy donors. Sequencing was performed with immunoSEQ multiplex PCR; in TCRdb, only in-frame clones are kept and a portion is missing. The sample lists 150,000 to 200,000 clones; roughly 86% were seen once. Sequenced material: PBMCs. Every receptor here comes from a man in his thirties or forties in good health and CMV-seropositive.

The chain employs TRBV19 and TRBJ2-2; tentative D call: TRBD1 (5 bases). The CDR3 totals 14 residues. Trimming pared 9 bases from V and 1 base from J, leaving 12 bases between. The germline gives CDR1 LNHDA, CDR2 SQIVND (reference sequence). As DNA, the CDR3 is TGTGCCAGCACACGACAGCAGAACACCGGGGAGCTGTTTTTT. Protein: CASTRQQNTGELFF.

The rearrangement uses TRBV27 and TRBJ1-2; a weak D match, TRBD1 (5 bases). The V end was cut by 9 bases, the J end by 2 bases, with 13 bases between. The CDR3 contains 13 residues. From germline, CDR1 is MNHEY and CDR2 SMNVEV (reference sequence). The CDR3 nucleotides are TGTGCCAGTAGGGACGGCCGGAACTATGGCTACACCTTC. It is translated as CASRDGRNYGYTF.

The chain uses TRBV27 and TRBJ2-1; no firm D call. In germline, CDR1 is MNHEY, CDR2 SMNVEV (reference sequence). The CDR3 runs 18 residues. V was shortened by 5 bases and J by 5 bases, with 25 bases between the two germline ends. The CDR3 reads CASSPSQSSILGHNEQFF. The CDR3 DNA is TGTGCCAGCAGTCCCTCCCAGTCGAGCATTTTAGGTCACAATGAGCAGTTCTTC.

CDR3 nucleotides: TGTGCCAGCTCTCCCAGTCCTTTCGGGGATCAGCCCCAGCATTTT. The encoded protein is CASSPSPFGDQPQHF. The chain is built from TRBV18 and TRBJ1-5; no reliable D call. The V and J ends lost 6 bases and 5 bases respectively, with 17 bases between them. Per germline, CDR1 KGHSH and CDR2 LQKENI. CDR3 length: 15 amino acids.

This chain joins TRBV5-4 and TRBJ2-3; D is undetermined. Looked up from germline, CDR1 is SGHNT and CDR2 is YYREEE (reference sequence). V lost 0 bases and J lost 5, with 7 bases in between. This CDR3 has 13 amino acids. CDR3 residues: CASSLAPGDTQYF. CDR3 in DNA: TGTGCCAGCAGCTTGGCCCCTGGAGATACGCAGTATTTT.

The chain has TRBV25-1 and TRBJ2-2; D remains unclear. The germline V gene has CDR1 MGHDK and CDR2 SYGVNS. This CDR3 region has 12 residues. V was cut by 3 bases and J by 6 bases, with 5 bases left in between. CDR3 amino acids: CASSDPPGELFF. In nucleotides, the CDR3 is TGTGCCAGCAGTGACCCCCCCGGGGAGCTGTTTTTT.

This clone was detected only a few times. This sequence joins TRBV11-3 and TRBJ2-1; D perhaps matches TRBD2 (6 bases). The CDR3 is made up of 15 amino acids. Germline assignment: CDR1 SGHNT and CDR2 YENEEA. Trimming stripped 1 base from V and 3 bases from J, with 10 bases between. The CDR3 reads CASSLGTGDYNEQFF. The CDR3 bases are TGTGCCAGCAGCTTAGGGACGGGAGACTACAATGAGCAGTTCTTC.

The genes are TRBV7-9 and TRBJ2-1, with 9 positions matching TRBD2. Germline assignment: CDR1 SEHNR and CDR2 FQNEAQ (reference sequence). The CDR3 spans 17 residues. V dropped 0 bases and J dropped 5; count of bases not matched to a gene: 8. CDR3 sequence reads: CASSLAASGRPNNEQFF. CDR3 nucleotides: TGTGCCAGCAGCTTAGCCGCGAGCGGGAGGCCTAACAATGAGCAGTTCTTC. Based on the CDR3 plus reference TRBV7-9 and TRBJ2-1, the full variable domain is DTGVSQNPRHKITKRGQNVTFRCDPISEHNRLYWYRQTLGQGPEFLTYFQNEAQLEKSRLLSDRFSAERPKGSFSTLEIQRTEQGDSAMYLCASSLAASGRPNNEQFFGPGTRLTVL.

V and J are TRBV27 and TRBJ1-1; D possibly corresponds to TRBD1 (6 bases). There are 16 residues in the CDR3. Germline-derived CDR1 and CDR2 are MNHEY and SMNVEV (reference sequence). Trimming shortened V by 1 base and J by 1 base, and 13 bases separated the two germline ends. The CDR3 loop reads CASSLLRSQGNTEAFF. The DNA for the CDR3 is TGTGCCAGCAGTTTATTAAGATCACAGGGGAACACTGAAGCTTTCTTT.

The gene calls are TRBV6-5 and TRBJ1-5, with D possibly being TRBD1 (6 bases). Per the germline V gene, CDR1 is MNHEY and CDR2 is SVGAGI. The CDR3 totals 14 residues. Trimming shortened V by 6 bases and J by 0 bases, and 9 bases separated the two germline ends. The CDR3 nucleotides read TGTGCCAGCAGACAGGGTAATAGCAATCAGCCCCAGCATTTT. Encoded protein: CASRQGNSNQPQHF.

J is TRBJ2-5 and V is TRBV5-1; D is possibly TRBD1 or TRBD2 (5 bases each). Per the germline V gene, CDR1 is SGHRS and CDR2 is YFSETQ. The CDR3 has 13 amino acids. V lost 0 bases and J lost 5, with 8 bases in between. CDR3 residues: CASSLGGRETQYF. The CDR3 DNA reads TGCGCCAGCAGCTTGGGGGGACGGGAGACCCAGTACTTC.

The V call is TRBV5-1, the J call TRBJ1-2; possible D gene TRBD1, 6 bases. This CDR3 contains 16 residues. The germline CDR1 and CDR2 sequences are SGHRS and YFSETQ. Trimming removed 5 bases at V and 3 bases at J, with 20 bases between. Here the CDR3 DNA reads TGCGCCAGCAGTGACTTGGGGACACGTGGGGACTATGGCTACACCTTC. It specifies CASSDLGTRGDYGYTF. Full variable domain (missing parts from reference TRBV5-1 and TRBJ1-2): KAGVTQTPRYLIKTRGQQVTLSCSPISGHRSVSWYQQTPGQGLQFLFEYFSETQRNKGNFPGRFSGRQFSNSRSEMNVSTLELGDSALYLCASSDLGTRGDYGYTFGSGTRLTVV.

The V gene is TRBV7-2, the J gene TRBJ2-7; 9 positions agree with TRBD2. The CDR3 totals 15 residues. Germline V CDR1 and CDR2: SGHTA, FQGNSA. J was trimmed by 2 bases and V by 5 bases; bases with no gene match: 7. CDR3 DNA sequence: TGTGCCAGCAGCCCCTCGGCGGGGGGGACCTACGAGCAGTACTTC. The encoded protein is CASSPSAGGTYEQYF.

The genes are TRBV28 and TRBJ1-5; D is perhaps TRBD1 (6 bases). From germline, CDR1 is MDHEN and CDR2 SYDVKM. The ends were cut back, 7 bases at V and 4 bases at J, with 17 bases in the middle. The CDR3 totals 15 residues. CDR3 region: CASTRLTGLNQPQHF. The CDR3 bases are TGTGCCAGCACCCGACTTACAGGGTTAAATCAGCCCCAGCATTTT. Full variable domain (outside the CDR3, taken from reference TRBV28 and TRBJ1-5): DVKVTQSSRYLVKRTGEKVFLECVQDMDHENMFWYRQDPGLGLRLIYFSYDVKMKEKGDIPEGYSVSREKKERFSLILESASTNQTSMYLCASTRLTGLNQPQHFGDGTRLSIL.

This clone was observed once. The chain links TRBV5-1 to TRBJ2-7; 8 bases map to TRBD2. The CDR3 extends over 16 amino acids. V lost 2 bases, J lost 6 bases, and 13 bases stayed unmatched. Germline loops: CDR1 SGHRS, CDR2 YFSETQ. CDR3 DNA sequence: TGCGCCAGCAGCTTAGGGTCAGCGGGAGAGGGTAGCGAGCAGTACTTC. It translates to CASSLGSAGEGSEQYF.

This chain connects TRBV27 to TRBJ1-2; 7 nucleotides agree with TRBD1. Germline trimming cut 7 bases from V and 6 bases from J; bases unmatched to any gene: 8. Germline assignment: CDR1 MNHEY and CDR2 SMNVEV (reference sequence). This CDR3 spans 13 amino acids. The CDR3: CASTTGYLHGYTF. The CDR3 bases are TGTGCCAGCACGACAGGGTATCTCCATGGCTACACCTTC.

The chain combines TRBV7-3 with TRBJ2-6; no reliable D call. The V end lost 7 bases, the J end lost 1 base, and 5 bases lay between the germline ends. The CDR3 is 13 residues long. Looked up from germline, CDR1 is SGHTA and CDR2 is FQGTGA. The CDR3 DNA is TGTGCCAGCACCATTTCTGGGGCCAACGTCCTGACTTTC. Amino acids: CASTISGANVLTF. Looking up the rest from reference TRBV7-3 and TRBJ2-6 gives the full variable domain: GAGVSQTPSNKVTEKGKYVELRCDPISGHTALYWYRQSLGQGPEFLIYFQGTGAADDSGLPNDRFFAVRPEGSVSTLKIQRTERGDSAVYLCASTISGANVLTFGAGSRLTVL.

The chain has TRBV5-1 and TRBJ1-1, with 10 bases aligning to TRBD1. Germline values: CDR1 SGHRS, CDR2 YFSETQ. The CDR3 loop spans 14 amino acids. V lost 4 bases, J lost 5 bases, and 5 bases stayed unmatched. The CDR3 spells CASSQTGGLTEAFF. The CDR3 DNA is TGCGCCAGCAGCCAGACAGGGGGCCTGACTGAAGCTTTCTTT.

The chain employs TRBV19 and TRBJ2-6; the D is unclear. The CDR3 is 16 amino acids. Trimming removed 5 bases at V and 0 bases at J, with 11 bases between. Germline CDR1 and CDR2: LNHDA and SQIVND (reference sequence). The CDR3 bases are TGTGCCAGTAGTCCCGGACGGTTCTCTGGGGCCAACGTCCTGACTTTC. Its translation: CASSPGRFSGANVLTF.

The chain uses TRBV28 and TRBJ2-5, with 9 bases that match TRBD1. V shed 5 bases and J 4 bases; nucleotides not matched to a gene: 8. Germline assignment: CDR1 MDHEN and CDR2 SYDVKM. The CDR3 spans 15 residues. This CDR3 is CASSQRDRVGETQYF. The CDR3 nucleotides are TGTGCCAGCAGTCAAAGGGACAGGGTGGGAGAGACCCAGTACTTC.

The chain joins TRBV28 to TRBJ2-5, with D perhaps assigned TRBD1 or TRBD2 (6 bases each). V was pared by 4 bases and J by 5 bases, with 17 bases between. The CDR3 is 15 amino acids. The germline V gene has CDR1 MDHEN and CDR2 SYDVKM. CDR3 residues: CASSSAGEADETQYF. In DNA form, the CDR3 reads TGTGCCAGCAGTTCCGCAGGGGAGGCTGACGAGACCCAGTACTTC.

The rearrangement links TRBV6-1 to TRBJ1-5; D unresolved. Trimming removed 0 bases at V and 10 bases at J, with 10 bases between. Germline-derived CDR1 and CDR2 are MNHNS and SASEGT. The CDR3 consists of 13 residues. CDR3 sequence reads: CASSEAPAFPQHF. In nucleotides, the CDR3 is TGTGCCAGCAGTGAAGCGCCGGCTTTTCCCCAGCATTTT.

The J gene is TRBJ2-1, the V gene TRBV29-1; 15 positions match TRBD2. Looked up from germline, CDR1 is SQVTM and CDR2 is ANQGSEA. This CDR3 spans 19 amino acids. V dropped 0 bases and J dropped 2; count of bases not matched to a gene: 8. The CDR3 loop is CSVEDPPGLAGGAYNEQFF. CDR3 bases: TGCAGCGTTGAAGACCCCCCCGGACTAGCGGGGGGGGCCTACAATGAGCAGTTCTTC.

This clone was picked up a small number of times. The rearrangement uses TRBV30 and TRBJ1-1, with D unresolved. V was trimmed by 4 bases and J by 6 bases, leaving 15 bases between them. CDR3 length equals 13 residues. Germline values: CDR1 GTSNPN, CDR2 SVGIG (reference sequence). This chain's CDR3 is CAWTKLPGPEAFF. CDR3 nucleotide sequence: TGTGCCTGGACTAAGCTCCCCGGCCCTGAAGCTTTCTTT.

The chain joins TRBV11-1 to TRBJ1-1, with 12 bases aligning to TRBD1. V lost 3 bases and J lost 5; bases outside the gene matches: 10. CDR3 length: 17 amino acids. Germline V gives CDR1 SGHAT, CDR2 FQDESV (reference sequence). The DNA of the CDR3 is TGTGCCAGCAGCTTTCTCGGGACAGGGGGCTGGGAAACTGAAGCTTTCTTT. This gives the protein CASSFLGTGGWETEAFF.

V is TRBV15 and J is TRBJ2-3; D perhaps matches TRBD2 (5 bases). The CDR3 length is 15 residues. Trimming pared 7 bases from V and 0 bases from J, leaving 14 bases between. From germline, CDR1 is LNHNV and CDR2 YYDKDF (reference sequence). The CDR3 loop reads CATTRTGSSTDTQYF. As DNA, the CDR3 is TGTGCCACCACTAGGACGGGGTCTAGCACAGATACGCAGTATTTT.

The gene calls are TRBV7-3 and TRBJ2-3; D unresolved. Between the trimmed V and J ends, which lost 4 bases and 6 bases, there was a span of 5 bases. The CDR3 runs 11 residues. Per germline, CDR1 SGHTA and CDR2 FQGTGA. CDR3 sequence: CASSYKDTQYF. CDR3 sequence (DNA): TGTGCCAGCAGCTATAAGGATACGCAGTATTTT.

In nucleotides, the CDR3 is TGTGCCGCCGAGGGGTATGGCTACACCTTC. It codes for CAAEGYGYTF. This sequence joins TRBV30 and TRBJ1-2; D may be TRBD1 (5 bases). CDR1 GTSNPN and CDR2 SVGIG come from the germline V gene (reference sequence). V was cut by 8 bases and J by 5 bases, with 9 bases left in between. The CDR3 contains 10 residues. Full variable domain (outside the CDR3, taken from reference TRBV30 and TRBJ1-2): SQTIHQWPATLVQPVGSPLSLECTVEGTSNPNLYWYRQAAGRGLQLLFYSVGIGQISSEVPQNLSASRPQDRQFILSSKKLLLSDSGFYLCAAEGYGYTFGSGTRLTVV.

This chain uses TRBV7-3 with TRBJ1-1; D gene ambiguous. Trimming took 5 bases from V and 1 from J, leaving 8 bases between them. The CDR3 contains 13 residues. In germline, CDR1 is SGHTA, CDR2 FQGTGA. The CDR3, as DNA: TGTGCCAGCAGCCGGAGGCCGAACACTGAAGCTTTCTTT. Encoded protein: CASSRRPNTEAFF.

The chain is built from TRBV28 and TRBJ2-3, with 10 nucleotides matching TRBD2. Germline CDR1 MDHEN, CDR2 SYDVKM. J gave up 6 bases and V 5 bases, and 11 bases lay outside the gene matches. The CDR3 spans 16 residues. The CDR3, as DNA: TGTGCCAGCAGTCCTCCGAGCGGGAGGGTTCGGGATACGCAGTATTTT. Its translation is CASSPPSGRVRDTQYF.

CDR3 nucleotide sequence: TGTGCCAGCTCGGAGGGCCCTAACTATGGCTACACCTTC. This codes for CASSEGPNYGYTF. The V gene is TRBV18, the J gene TRBJ1-2; no clear D gene. Between the trimmed V and J ends, which lost 6 bases and 0 bases, there was a span of 8 bases. Germline V gene data show CDR1 as KGHSH and CDR2 as LQKENI. The CDR3 consists of 13 residues.

The CDR3 reads CASSPLLPDRAGTYEQYF. DNA for the CDR3: TGTGCCAGCAGCCCCCTGCTACCGGACAGGGCCGGAACCTACGAGCAGTACTTC. This sequence joins TRBV11-3 and TRBJ2-7; 8 bases match TRBD1. Per the germline V gene, CDR1 is SGHNT and CDR2 is YENEEA. V gave up 5 bases and J gave up 2 bases; unmatched junction bases: 17. The CDR3 loop spans 18 amino acids.